Listed below are T cell receptor beta chains from one sample, sequenced in a study of T cells in Graves' hyperthyroidism and ophthalmopathy. TCRdb analysed the multiplex PCR reads with MiXCR anew, one entry per CDR3 protein. The sample has 50,000 to 60,000 distinct CDR3 sequences; roughly half are singletons. The material sequenced was blood. These receptors all stem from a woman in her 50s with Graves' ophthalmopathy. The CDR3 runs from the conserved cysteine through the conserved F or W. The order of the fields is clone size, V gene, CDR3 protein. Where a row states a size, it is once, few, many or the class of an expanded clone; other rows omit it.

size: -; V: TRBV19; CDR3: CASSTVDNSYGYTF
size: -; V: TRBV6-5; CDR3: CASSYQGRSAYEQYF
size: many; V: TRBV4-1; CDR3: CASSQDLGLAGTTQYF
size: once; V: TRBV7-2; CDR3: CASSARGLAGAETQYF
size: many; V: TRBV7-3; CDR3: CASSLGTGSYEQYF
size: medium-sized; V: TRBV10-2; CDR3: CASSGAGAGETQYF
size: many; V: TRBV5-1; CDR3: CASSLTGGDLLTDTQYF
size: many; V: TRBV5-1; CDR3: CASSPPASSYNEQFF
size: many; V: TRBV6-1; CDR3: CASSATAMNTEAFF
size: once; V: TRBV12-3/TRBV12-4; CDR3: CASRREREEFF
size: many; V: TRBV25-1; CDR3: CASSRGQGAYEQFF
size: -; V: TRBV24-1; CDR3: CATSGQKQETQYF
size: many; V: TRBV7-3; CDR3: CASSGTYTDTQYF
size: -; V: TRBV9; CDR3: CASSVGRGERIDINGHTF
size: -; V: TRBV12-3/TRBV12-4; CDR3: CATVRGRSANTGELFF
size: -; V: TRBV15; CDR3: CATSKDRGAYEQYF
size: many; V: TRBV2; CDR3: CASSAQGTSGNTIYF
size: -; V: TRBV11-3; CDR3: CASSLAPGLAGGSQRTQYF
size: many; V: TRBV5-1; CDR3: CASSNGGGSRGDRTDTQYF
size: many; V: TRBV7-9; CDR3: CASSTTSPYNEQFF
size: -; V: TRBV3-1; CDR3: CASSRSFSGTDTQYF
size: -; V: TRBV2; CDR3: CATHGTGTYEKLFF
size: many; V: TRBV10-1; CDR3: CASIPSGLSRFF
size: many; V: TRBV4-2; CDR3: CASSERWGAETQYF
size: -; V: TRBV7-3; CDR3: CASSRTGGDYGYTF
size: -; V: TRBV20-1; CDR3: CSLRVGYEQYF
size: -; V: TRBV18; CDR3: CASSPREAGVGGELFF
size: -; V: TRBV7-6; CDR3: CASSLLAGGYNGRFF
size: many; V: TRBV2; CDR3: CASRVDSSYEQYF
size: -; V: TRBV2; CDR3: CASLWTSGDSHNEQFF
size: -; V: TRBV7-3; CDR3: CASSSGGGGVEAFF
size: -; V: TRBV2; CDR3: CASPGLAGGLKFTDTQYF
size: -; V: TRBV7-7; CDR3: CASSRGLAGGQETLYF
size: few; V: TRBV6-4; CDR3: CASSDSGGYEQYF
size: many; V: TRBV13; CDR3: CASSLSLDRDKMRRDYGYTF
size: -; V: TRBV5-1; CDR3: CASSPGTGGASEAFF
size: many; V: TRBV4-1; CDR3: CASSQDLRGPNQPQHF
size: few; V: TRBV24-1; CDR3: CATSEPGQGPQETQYF
size: once; V: TRBV25-1; CDR3: CASRGTGCNEQFF
size: -; V: TRBV19; CDR3: CASSISDSTEAFF